This TCR beta chain was sequenced during a study of T cell responses to AZD1222 COVID-19 vaccine. Study-wide points: Unmutated regions of variants are reportedly targeted by nearly half of spike-specific TCRs. The breadth and depth of Spike-specific TCRs increased once two AZD1222 doses had been given. White British donors predominated, females outnumbered males, and clonal diversity was possibly underestimated.

TCRdb's copy holds only in-frame clones and misses some; the assay was immunoSEQ multiplex PCR. The repertoire holds roughly 76,000 clones, with about 88% as singletons. A note on this clone: Its matching antigen is unknown.

From germline, CDR1 is MDHEN and CDR2 SYDVKM. V was pared by 4 bases and J by 5 bases, with 2 bases of the junction left unmatched. CDR3 length equals 15 residues. The source was peripheral blood, collected on day 0 of AZD1222 vaccination. The chain recombines TRBV28 with TRBJ2-3; TRBD2 matches 14 bases. The receptor was isolated from an adult in good health. CDR3 in amino acids: CASSWGTSGRDTQYF. Written as DNA, the CDR3 is TGTGCCAGCAGTTGGGGGACTAGCGGGAGAGATACGCAGTATTTT.